This TCR beta chain was captured in a study of cytomegalovirus exposure and HLA in healthy donors. Study-wide points: Researchers reported that a few CMV-associated chains were confirmed in vitro as CMV antigen-specific.

Measured with immunoSEQ multiplex PCR; TCRdb has only the in-frame clones, and not every one. The sample has about 180,000 clones, around 85% seen once; the top ten hold 15% to 20%. About this clone itself: Its specificity is not known.

Germline trimming cut 2 bases from V and 2 bases from J; bases unmatched to any gene: 1. Germline values: CDR1 SGHDT, CDR2 YYEEEE. The length of the CDR3 is 14 residues. Sequenced: PBMCs. This chain connects TRBV5-6 to TRBJ2-7; 10 positions match TRBD1. The clonotype originates from a man aged 18 to 30 in good health and CMV-seropositive. CDR3 nucleotide sequence: TGTGCCAGCAGCTTCGGGACAGGGGCCTACGAGCAGTACTTC. It is translated as CASSFGTGAYEQYF.